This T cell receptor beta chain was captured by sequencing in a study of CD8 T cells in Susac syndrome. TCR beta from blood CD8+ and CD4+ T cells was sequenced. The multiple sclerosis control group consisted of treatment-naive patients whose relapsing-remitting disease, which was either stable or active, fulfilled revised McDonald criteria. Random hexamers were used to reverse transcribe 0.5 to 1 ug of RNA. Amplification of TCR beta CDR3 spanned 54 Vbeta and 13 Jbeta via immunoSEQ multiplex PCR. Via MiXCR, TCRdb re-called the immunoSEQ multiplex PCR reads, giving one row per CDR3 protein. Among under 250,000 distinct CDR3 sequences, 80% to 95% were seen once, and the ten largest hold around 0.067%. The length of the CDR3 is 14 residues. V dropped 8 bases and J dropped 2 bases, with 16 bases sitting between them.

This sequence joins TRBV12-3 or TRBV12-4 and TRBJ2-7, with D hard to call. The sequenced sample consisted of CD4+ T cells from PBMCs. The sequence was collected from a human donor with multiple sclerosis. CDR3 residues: CASGDPTAPYEQYF. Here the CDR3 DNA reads TGTGCCAGCGGAGACCCGACGGCTCCCTACGAGCAGTACTTC.